This TCR beta chain stems from a study of memory CD4+ T cells and cytomegalovirus serostatus. Turning to the study itself: Of the healthy Belgian adults, 9 were CMV seropositive and around 22 seronegative. Regarding the study as a whole: The CMV-associated TCR signature appears largely within the CD4+ memory repertoire.

The CDR3 totals 13 residues. Germline V gene sequence: CDR1 WNHNN, CDR2 SYGVQD (reference sequence). The junction had 4 bases not matched to a gene; V was cut back by 6 bases and J by 8 bases. This clone was seen more than once but under ten times. Antigen specificity is unknown. The sort gate was single viable CD3+CD4+CD8-CD45RO+ cells for memory CD4+ T cells. CMV serostatus came from serum IgG against pp150, pp28, p38, p52. In the source study's methods: Out-of-frame sequences were removed, leaving around 2.2 million distinct TCRbeta sequences. Sequenced by immunoSEQ multiplex PCR; TCRdb stores in-frame clones only, minus some. V and J calls plus clone size are reproduced from that table; the DNA served to infer D and trimming. The sample records about 26,000 clones, about 81% being singletons.

The chain employs TRBV10-1 and TRBJ2-1, with 10 nucleotides matching TRBD1. The TCR originated in an adult in good health and CMV-seronegative. The sample was memory CD4+ T cells from blood. The CDR3 sequence is CASRRTGGDEQFF. The CDR3 nucleotides are TGCGCCAGCAGGCGGACAGGGGGGGATGAGCAGTTCTTC.